The source of this TCR beta chain is a study of cytomegalovirus exposure and HLA in healthy donors. Notes on the study in general: Common viral pathogens seemed to be connected with several of the most significant clusters, according to a later analysis. Later on, an analysis showed TCR association rates differing by HLA locus, with DRB1 the most and HLA-C the fewest. Accurate prediction of most subjects' HLA-A and HLA-B alleles from TCR beta sequences was reported.

Trimming stripped 8 bases from V and 5 bases from J, with 9 bases between. This CDR3 contains 12 residues. CDR1 MDHEN and CDR2 SYDVKM come from the germline V gene. As regards this clone: Its antigen remains unidentified.

The PCR made use of 60 Vbeta and 13 Jbeta primers. Sequencing was performed with immunoSEQ multiplex PCR; in TCRdb, only in-frame clones are kept and a portion is missing. The repertoire holds about 180,000 clones, with around 80% as singletons. Participants comprised healthy donors of bone marrow. The sequencing sample was made of PBMCs. The TCR was taken from a woman aged 55-70 years in good health and CMV-seropositive. This chain uses TRBV28 with TRBJ2-2; TRBD1 might be the D (5 bases). CDR3 sequence reads: CASGRQTGELFF. The CDR3 DNA follows: TGTGCCAGCGGAAGACAGACCGGGGAGCTGTTTTTT.